This T cell receptor (beta chain) was sequenced in a study of T cell responses to AZD1222 COVID-19 vaccine. Findings and caveats of the study: Among those given AZD1222, only 6 or 7 were seropositive at baseline. Vaccination with two AZD1222 doses was followed by a rise in Spike-specific TCR breadth and depth. In a largely white British group with more females than males, clonal diversity was possibly underestimated. Spike was spanned by vaccine-associated CD4 TCRs, which were dominant at 160-218 and 743-854.

As regards this clone: No antigen is known for it.

Here immunoSEQ multiplex PCR was the method, and the copy in TCRdb shows in-frame clones only, minus some. The table has 130,000 to 150,000 clones, about 91% seen once. Germline CDR1 is SGHRS and CDR2 is YFSETQ. V lost 3 bases and J lost 2, with 10 bases in between. The CDR3 has 14 residues. This chain joins TRBV5-1 and TRBJ2-3, with D tentatively TRBD1 or TRBD2 (5 bases each). This TCR was recovered from an adult in good health. This material consisted of peripheral blood, taken on day 0 of AZD1222 vaccination. Here the CDR3 reads CASSSGTYTDTQYF. CDR3 in DNA: TGCGCCAGCAGCTCCGGGACGTACACAGATACGCAGTATTTT.